The rows below give T cell receptor beta chains drawn from one sample of a study of T cell responses to AZD1222 COVID-19 vaccine. Data came from immunoSEQ multiplex PCR; TCRdb stores just in-frame clones and leaves some out. This sample has 95,000 to 150,000 clones, with approximately 84% found just once. Sequenced material: peripheral blood, taken on day 0 of AZD1222 vaccination. The origin of the receptors is an adult in good health. Both conserved end residues are part of each CDR3. Each record gives: D gene, J gene, clone size, CDR3 length, V gene, CDR3 DNA, CDR3 protein. A D gene is named only where the DNA matches it firmly. Size tells how often a clone was seen (once, few, many) or the class of an expanded clone, and some rows leave it out.

. TRBJ2-2 . 15 TRBV7-9 TGTGCCAGCAGCTTAGCGTTACCAGTAGCCGGGGAGCTGTTTTTT CASSLALPVAGELFF
TRBD2 TRBJ2-3 . 16 TRBV7-9 TGTGCCAGCAGCAATCGAGCGGGAGGCGGCACAGATACGCAGTATTTT CASSNRAGGGTDTQYF
TRBD1 TRBJ2-2 few 16 TRBV5-1 TGCGCCAGCAGCCTGACTCGGACAGGGTACACCGGGGAGCTGTTTTTT CASSLTRTGYTGELFF
. TRBJ1-6 . 15 TRBV11-3 TGTGCCAGCAGCCTCTCGGGGTGGGCAGAATCACCCCTCCACTTT CASSLSGWAESPLHF
TRBD1 TRBJ2-3 . 16 TRBV11-1 TGTGCCAGCAGCTTACGAGCAGGGGGATCCACAGATACGCAGTATTTT CASSLRAGGSTDTQYF
. TRBJ1-6 . 14 TRBV4-2 TGTGCCAGCAGCCTCGGACGGACCAATTCACCCCTCCACTTT CASSLGRTNSPLHF
. TRBJ2-7 few 17 TRBV9 TGTGCCAGCAGCGTAGATGAGAAAGGGCGGGGTCTCTACGAGCAGTACTTC CASSVDEKGRGLYEQYF
. TRBJ2-5 . 14 TRBV7-2 TGTGCCAGCAGCCCCCGGGGGGCGCGGGAGACCCAGTACTTC CASSPRGARETQYF
TRBD1 TRBJ1-4 . 15 TRBV11-2 TGTGCCAGCAGCATCGACAGGGGGCCGAATGAAAAACTGTTTTTT CASSIDRGPNEKLFF
. TRBJ1-4 . 15 TRBV6-5 TGTGCCAGCAGTTACTCGCGGGTCTCTAATGAAAAACTGTTTTTT CASSYSRVSNEKLFF
TRBD2 TRBJ2-7 . 15 TRBV27 TGTGCCAGCAGTGGGGAGGGGACTCAGACTTACGAGCAGTACTTC CASSGEGTQTYEQYF
TRBD2 TRBJ2-1 . 15 TRBV6-1 TGTGCCAGCACTGAACTAGCGGGGGGCTTAAATGAGCAGTTCTTC CASTELAGGLNEQFF
. TRBJ1-1 . 16 TRBV18 TGTGCCAGCTCCCACAGCCGGGGGAGAATGAACACTGAAGCTTTCTTT CASSHSRGRMNTEAFF
. TRBJ1-2 few 13 TRBV6-5 TGTGCCAGCAGTTATTATCAGGGTTATGGCTACACCTTC CASSYYQGYGYTF
TRBD1 TRBJ1-2 . 13 TRBV28 TGTGCCAGCGCGACAGGGGCCAACTATGGCTACACCTTC CASATGANYGYTF
. TRBJ1-5 once 14 TRBV29-1 TGCAGCGCCCGGGACGGACATAGCAATCAGCCCCAGCATTTT CSARDGHSNQPQHF
TRBD1 TRBJ1-2 . 15 TRBV7-2 TGTGCCAGCAGCCCACCCCCGGGACAGAACTATGGCTACACCTTC CASSPPPGQNYGYTF
TRBD1 TRBJ2-7 . 13 TRBV28 TGTGCCAGCAGGACAGGGCGAGGCTACGAGCAGTACTTC CASRTGRGYEQYF
. TRBJ2-7 few 13 TRBV19 TGTGCCAGTAGTAAGGACAGAAAATACGAGCAGTACTTC CASSKDRKYEQYF
. TRBJ2-1 . 14 TRBV5-1 TGCGCCAGCAGCTTGCAGGGGAAGGACAATGAGCAGTTCTTC CASSLQGKDNEQFF
TRBD2 TRBJ2-7 . 13 TRBV2 TGTGCCAGCACCCACGGCGGGGGTCACGAGCAGTACTTC CASTHGGGHEQYF
TRBD1 TRBJ1-2 . 15 TRBV6-5 TGTGCCAGCAGTTACGATGGGCAGGGGGCGCGGGGCTACACCTTC CASSYDGQGARGYTF
TRBD1 TRBJ2-7 . 15 TRBV7-9 TGTGCCAGCAGCCCAACAGGGGGCGCGACTTACGAGCAGTACTTC CASSPTGGATYEQYF